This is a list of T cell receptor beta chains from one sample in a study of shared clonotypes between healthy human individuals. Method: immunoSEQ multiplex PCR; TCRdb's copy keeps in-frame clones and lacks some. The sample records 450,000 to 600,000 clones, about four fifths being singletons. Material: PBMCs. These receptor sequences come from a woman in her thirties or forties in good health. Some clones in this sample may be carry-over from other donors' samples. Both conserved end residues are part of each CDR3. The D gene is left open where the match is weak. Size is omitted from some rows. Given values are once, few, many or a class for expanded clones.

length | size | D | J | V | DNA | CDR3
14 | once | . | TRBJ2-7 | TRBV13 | TGTGCCAGCAGCACCACAGGGAGCTCCTACGAGCAGTACTTC | CASSTTGSSYEQYF
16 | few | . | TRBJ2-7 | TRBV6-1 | TGTGCCAGCAGTGAAGACTCCGGGACCGCGTCCTACGAGCAGTACTTC | CASSEDSGTASYEQYF
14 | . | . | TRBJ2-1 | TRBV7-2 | TGTGCCAGCAGCTTAGGTGTGACACCCAATGAGCAGTTCTTC | CASSLGVTPNEQFF
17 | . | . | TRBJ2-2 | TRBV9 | TGTGCCAGCAGCGTAGCGGGCTCTCCCCTCCTCACCGGGGAGCTGTTTTTT | CASSVAGSPLLTGELFF
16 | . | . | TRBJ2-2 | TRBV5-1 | TGCGCCAGCAGCTTTTCGGCGGGTGCGAACACCGGGGAGCTGTTTTTT | CASSFSAGANTGELFF
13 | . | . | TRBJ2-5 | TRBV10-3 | TGTGCCACCGCCGACAGAACGCAAGAGACCCAGTACTTC | CATADRTQETQYF
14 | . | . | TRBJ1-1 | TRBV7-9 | TGTGCCAGCAGCTTAGGGGGCCTGGGCACTGAAGCTTTCTTT | CASSLGGLGTEAFF
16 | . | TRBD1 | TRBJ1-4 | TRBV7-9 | TGTGCCAGCAGCTTAACAGGGGGTTCAGCTAATGAAAAACTGTTTTTT | CASSLTGGSANEKLFF
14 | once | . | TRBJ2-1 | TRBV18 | TGTGCCAGCTCCGCTCCCTCTGTGGGCAATGAGCAGTTCTTC | CASSAPSVGNEQFF
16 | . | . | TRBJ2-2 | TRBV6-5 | TGTGCCAGCAGTTACTCTGGACAGATGAACACCGGGGAGCTGTTTTTT | CASSYSGQMNTGELFF
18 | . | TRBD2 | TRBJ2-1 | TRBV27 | TGTGCCAGCAGTTGGACTAGCGGGAGGGCAGAATCCTACAATGAGCAGTTCTTC | CASSWTSGRAESYNEQFF
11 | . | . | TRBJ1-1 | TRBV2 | TGTGCCAGCAGTTCCCAACGGGAGCCTTTCTTT | CASSSQREPFF
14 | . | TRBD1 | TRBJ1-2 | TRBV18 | TGTGCCAGCTCGCCGGGACAGTTCAACTATGGCTACACCTTC | CASSPGQFNYGYTF
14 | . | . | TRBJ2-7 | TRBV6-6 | TGTGCCAGCAAACTATCAGACAGCTCCTACGAGCAGTACTTC | CASKLSDSSYEQYF
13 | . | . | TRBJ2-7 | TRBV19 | TGTGCCAGTAGTCCCGGGGCCCCCTACGAGCAGTACTTC | CASSPGAPYEQYF
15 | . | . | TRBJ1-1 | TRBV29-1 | TGCAGCGTCCCATCGGGGGGTGATATGGACACTGAAGCTTTCTTT | CSVPSGGDMDTEAFF
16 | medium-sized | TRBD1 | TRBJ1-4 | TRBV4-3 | TGCGCCAGCAGCCAAGATCTTGGGACAGGGGCCGAAAAACTGTTTTTT | CASSQDLGTGAEKLFF
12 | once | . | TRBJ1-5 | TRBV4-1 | TGCGCCAGCAGCCAAGTTGGCCAGCCCCAGCATTTT | CASSQVGQPQHF
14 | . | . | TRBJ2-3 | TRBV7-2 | TGTGCCAGCAGCCTGTGGGGCCGCACAGATACGCAGTATTTT | CASSLWGRTDTQYF
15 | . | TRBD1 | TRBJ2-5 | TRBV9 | TGTGCCAGCAGCTCCCGACAGGGTTTAGGAGAGACCCAGTACTTC | CASSSRQGLGETQYF
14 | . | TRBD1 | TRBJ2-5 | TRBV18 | TGTGCCAGCTCCCCGACAGGGGTTGGGGAGACCCAGTACTTC | CASSPTGVGETQYF
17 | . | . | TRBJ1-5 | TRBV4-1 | TGCGCCAGCAGCCAAGACGGCGGGGGGAATAGCAATCAGCCCCAGCATTTT | CASSQDGGGNSNQPQHF
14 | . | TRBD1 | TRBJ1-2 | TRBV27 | TGTGCCAGCAGTCTCCGGGACAGGGGGGGTGGCTACACCTTC | CASSLRDRGGGYTF
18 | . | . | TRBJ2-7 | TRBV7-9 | TGTGCCAGCAGCGCAAGGGGGGCTAGCGGAGCGAGCCCCTACGAGCAGTACTTC | CASSARGASGASPYEQYF
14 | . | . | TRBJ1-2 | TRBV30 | TGTGCCTGGAGTGTACTCGGAGAGGTCTATGGCTACACCTTC | CAWSVLGEVYGYTF
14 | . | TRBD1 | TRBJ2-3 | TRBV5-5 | TGTGCCAGCAGCTCACCAGGGGGTTTGGGTACGCAGTATTTT | CASSSPGGLGTQYF
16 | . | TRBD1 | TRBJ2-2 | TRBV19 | TGTGCCAGTAGTTTAACAGGGGATCCGAACACCGGGGAGCTGTTTTTT | CASSLTGDPNTGELFF
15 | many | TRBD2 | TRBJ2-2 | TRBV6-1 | TGTGCCAGCAGTGTAGAAGCGGGAGAGGTCGGGGAGCTGTTTTTT | CASSVEAGEVGELFF
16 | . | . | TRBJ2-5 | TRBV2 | TGTGCCAGCAGTGAAGGAGCACTCGGGGCACGCGAGACCCAGTACTTC | CASSEGALGARETQYF
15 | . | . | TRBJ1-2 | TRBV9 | TGTGCCAGCAGCGTAGGGGGGGCGCAGGTCTATGGCTACACCTTC | CASSVGGAQVYGYTF
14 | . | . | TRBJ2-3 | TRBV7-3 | TGTGCCAGCAGCTTAGGGCTAAGGACCGATACGCAGTATTTT | CASSLGLRTDTQYF
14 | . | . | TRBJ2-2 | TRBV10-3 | TGTGCCATCAGGGGAGGCCCGAACACCGGGGAGCTGTTTTTT | CAIRGGPNTGELFF
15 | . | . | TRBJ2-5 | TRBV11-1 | TGTGCCAGCAGTCAGGCCTGGGACGGAAAAGAGACCCAGTACTTC | CASSQAWDGKETQYF
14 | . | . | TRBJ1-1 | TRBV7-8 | TGTGCCAGCAGCCCGGTGGTGTACGACGGTGAAGCTTTCTTT | CASSPVVYDGEAFF
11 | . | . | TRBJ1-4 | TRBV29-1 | TGCAGCGCGTGGGAGGACGAAAAACTGTTTTTT | CSAWEDEKLFF
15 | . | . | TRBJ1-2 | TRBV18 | TGTGCCAGCTCACTAACAGGGACCACTAACTATGGCTACACCTTC | CASSLTGTTNYGYTF
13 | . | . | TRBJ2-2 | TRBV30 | TGTGCCTGGAACGAAAAGAACACCGGGGAGCTGTTTTTT | CAWNEKNTGELFF
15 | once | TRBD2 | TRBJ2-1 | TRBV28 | TGTGCCAGCAGTTTATCTCTAGCGGGGTACAATGAGCAGTTCTTC | CASSLSLAGYNEQFF
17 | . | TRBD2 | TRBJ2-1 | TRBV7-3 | TGTGCCAGCAGCATAAACGGACTAGCGGGAGGCTACAATGAGCAGTTCTTC | CASSINGLAGGYNEQFF
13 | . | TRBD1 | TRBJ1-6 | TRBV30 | TGTGCCTGGAGTCGAGGGGGCAACTCACCCCTCCACTTT | CAWSRGGNSPLHF
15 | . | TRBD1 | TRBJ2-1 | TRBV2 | TGTGCCAGCAGTGAGGGGACAGGGGGCTTCAATGAGCAGTTCTTC | CASSEGTGGFNEQFF
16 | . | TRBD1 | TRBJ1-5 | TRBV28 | TGTGCCAGCAGTTTGGGGACAGGGCATGGGGATCAGCCCCAGCATTTT | CASSLGTGHGDQPQHF
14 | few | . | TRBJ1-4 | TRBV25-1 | TGTGCCAGCAGTGAAGTTAACAGGGAAGAAAAACTGTTTTTT | CASSEVNREEKLFF
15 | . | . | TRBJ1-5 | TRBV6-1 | TGTGCCAGCAGTGAGACGGGACGTGGGAATCAGCCCCAGCATTTT | CASSETGRGNQPQHF
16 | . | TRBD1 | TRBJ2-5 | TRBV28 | TGTGCCAGCAGTATTCTCCTCCCAGGGGGCGGAGAGACCCAGTACTTC | CASSILLPGGGETQYF
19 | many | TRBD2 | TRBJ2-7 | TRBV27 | TGTGCCAGCACAAGGAGGTGGGGCAGGGGAGAAGCGGGAGGCAACGAGCAGTACTTC | CASTRRWGRGEAGGNEQYF
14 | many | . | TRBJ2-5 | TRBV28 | TGTGCCAGCAGTTTGAGTTCATTGCGGGAGACCCAGTACTTC | CASSLSSLRETQYF